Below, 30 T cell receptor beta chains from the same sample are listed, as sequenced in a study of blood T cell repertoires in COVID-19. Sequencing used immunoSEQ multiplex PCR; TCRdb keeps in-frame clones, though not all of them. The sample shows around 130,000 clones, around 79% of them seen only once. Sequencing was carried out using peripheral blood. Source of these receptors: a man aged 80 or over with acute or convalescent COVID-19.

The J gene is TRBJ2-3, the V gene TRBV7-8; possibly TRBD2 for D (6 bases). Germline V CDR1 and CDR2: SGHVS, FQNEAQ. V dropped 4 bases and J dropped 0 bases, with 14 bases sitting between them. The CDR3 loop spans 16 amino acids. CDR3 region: CASSSTEGVSTDTQYF. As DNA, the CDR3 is TGTGCCAGCAGCTCGACGGAGGGAGTTAGCACAGATACGCAGTATTTT.

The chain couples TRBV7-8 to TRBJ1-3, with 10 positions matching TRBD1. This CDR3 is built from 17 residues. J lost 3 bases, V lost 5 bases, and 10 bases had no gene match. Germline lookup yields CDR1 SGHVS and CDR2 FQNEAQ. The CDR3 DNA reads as TGTGCCAGCAGCCCCAGACAGGGGGCAGTGGGTGGAAACACCATATATTTT. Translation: CASSPRQGAVGGNTIYF.

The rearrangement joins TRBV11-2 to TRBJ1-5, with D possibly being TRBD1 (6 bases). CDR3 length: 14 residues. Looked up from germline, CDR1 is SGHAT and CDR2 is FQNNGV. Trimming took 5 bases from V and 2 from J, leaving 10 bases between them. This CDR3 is CASSAQGGNQPQHF. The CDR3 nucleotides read TGTGCCAGCAGCGCACAGGGAGGCAATCAGCCCCAGCATTTT.

The CDR3 nucleotides are TGTGCCAGCAGCCCCGGACTAGCGGGGGGGAACATTCAGTACTTC. It codes for CASSPGLAGGNIQYF. This chain joins TRBV7-2 and TRBJ2-4; 15 nucleotides line up with TRBD2. This CDR3 has 15 amino acids. Germline V lookup: CDR1 SGHTA, CDR2 FQGNSA. Losses at the gene ends were 5 bases for V and 7 bases for J; bases not matched to a gene: 3. Drawing the rest from reference TRBV7-2 and TRBJ2-4, the complete variable domain is GAGVSQSPSNKVTEKGKDVELRCDPISGHTALYWYRQSLGQGLEFLIYFQGNSAPDKSGLPSDRFSAERTGGSVSTLTIQRTQQEDSAVYLCASSPGLAGGNIQYFGAGTRLSVL.

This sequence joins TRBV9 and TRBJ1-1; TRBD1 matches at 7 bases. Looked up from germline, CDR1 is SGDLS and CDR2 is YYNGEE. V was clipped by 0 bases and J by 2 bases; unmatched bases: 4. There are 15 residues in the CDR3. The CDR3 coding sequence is TGTGCCAGCAGCGTAGAGGGGGCGGAAAACACTGAAGCTTTCTTT. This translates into CASSVEGAENTEAFF.

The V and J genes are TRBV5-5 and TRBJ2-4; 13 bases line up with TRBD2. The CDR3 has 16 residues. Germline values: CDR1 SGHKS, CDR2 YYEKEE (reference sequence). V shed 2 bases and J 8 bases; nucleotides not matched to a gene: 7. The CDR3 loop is CASSFFTSGGAYIQYF. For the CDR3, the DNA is TGTGCCAGCAGCTTCTTTACTAGCGGGGGGGCGTACATTCAGTACTTC.

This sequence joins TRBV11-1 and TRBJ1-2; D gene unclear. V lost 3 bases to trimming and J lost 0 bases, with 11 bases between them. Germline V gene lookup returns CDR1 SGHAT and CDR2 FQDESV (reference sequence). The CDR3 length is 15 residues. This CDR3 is CASSFGPITNYGYTF. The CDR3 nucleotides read TGTGCCAGCAGCTTTGGGCCGATTACTAACTATGGCTACACCTTC.

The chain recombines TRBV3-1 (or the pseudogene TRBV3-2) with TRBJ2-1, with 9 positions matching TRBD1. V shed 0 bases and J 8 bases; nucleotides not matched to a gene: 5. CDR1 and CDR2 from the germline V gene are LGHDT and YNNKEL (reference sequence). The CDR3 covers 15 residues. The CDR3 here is CASSQDGTGFDEQFF. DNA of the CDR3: TGTGCCAGCAGCCAAGACGGGACAGGGTTCGATGAGCAGTTCTTC.

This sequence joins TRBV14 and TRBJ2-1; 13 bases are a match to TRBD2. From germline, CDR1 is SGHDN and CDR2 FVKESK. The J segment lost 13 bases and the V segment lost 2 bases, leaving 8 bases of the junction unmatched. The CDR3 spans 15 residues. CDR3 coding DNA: TGTGCCAGCAGCCAATCACTAGCGGGGGGGATATTTCAGTTCTTC. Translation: CASSQSLAGGIFQFF.

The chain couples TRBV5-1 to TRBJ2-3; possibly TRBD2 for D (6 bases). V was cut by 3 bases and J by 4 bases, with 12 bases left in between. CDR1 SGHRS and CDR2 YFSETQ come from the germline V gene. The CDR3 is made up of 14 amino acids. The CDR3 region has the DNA TGCGCCAGCAGCTCGGGGGAGTGGGCAGATACGCAGTATTTT. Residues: CASSSGEWADTQYF.

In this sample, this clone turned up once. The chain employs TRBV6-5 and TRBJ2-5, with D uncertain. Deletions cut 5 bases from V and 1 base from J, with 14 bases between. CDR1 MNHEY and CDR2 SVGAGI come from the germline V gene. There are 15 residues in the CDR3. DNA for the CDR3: TGTGCCAGCAGTAGAATACCGGGTTCCCAAGAGACCCAGTACTTC. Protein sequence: CASSRIPGSQETQYF.

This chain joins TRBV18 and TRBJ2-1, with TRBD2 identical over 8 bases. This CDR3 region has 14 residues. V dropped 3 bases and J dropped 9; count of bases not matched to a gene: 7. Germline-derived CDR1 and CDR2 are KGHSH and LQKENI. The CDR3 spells CASSPSVRGGEQFF. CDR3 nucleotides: TGTGCCAGCTCACCGTCGGTTCGGGGGGGTGAGCAGTTCTTC.

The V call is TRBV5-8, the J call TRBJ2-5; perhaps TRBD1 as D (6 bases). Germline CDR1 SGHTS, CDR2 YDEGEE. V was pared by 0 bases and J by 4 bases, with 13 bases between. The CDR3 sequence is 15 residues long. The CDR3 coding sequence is TGTGCCAGCAGCTTGGGTGGGGGCCGGGGAGAGACCCAGTACTTC. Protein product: CASSLGGGRGETQYF. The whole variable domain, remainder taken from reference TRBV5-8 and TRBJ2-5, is EAGVTQSPTHLIKTRGQQATLRCSPISGHTSVYWYQQALGLGLQFLLWYDEGEERNRGNFPPRFSGRQFPNYSSELNVNALELEDSALYLCASSLGGGRGETQYFGPGTRLLVL.

CDR3 sequence: CASSHRGTGELFF. The CDR3, as DNA: TGTGCCAGTAGTCACAGGGGTACCGGGGAGCTGTTTTTT. The chain recombines TRBV19 with TRBJ2-2; the match to TRBD1 covers 7 bases. Germline-derived CDR1 and CDR2 are LNHDA and SQIVND (reference sequence). With V trimmed by 5 bases and J by 5 bases, 2 bases remained unmatched. The length of the CDR3 is 13 residues.

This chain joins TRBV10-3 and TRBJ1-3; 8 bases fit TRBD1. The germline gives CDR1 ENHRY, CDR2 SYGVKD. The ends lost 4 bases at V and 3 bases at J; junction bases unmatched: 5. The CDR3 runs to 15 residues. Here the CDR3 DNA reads TGTGCCATCAGTGGTATGGACAGGGATGGAAACACCATATATTTT. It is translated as CAISGMDRDGNTIYF.

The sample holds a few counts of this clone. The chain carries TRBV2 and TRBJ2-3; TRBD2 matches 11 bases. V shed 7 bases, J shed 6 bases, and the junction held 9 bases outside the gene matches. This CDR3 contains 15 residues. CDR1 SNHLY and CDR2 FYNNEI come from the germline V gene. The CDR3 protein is CASTSGGSGRDTQYF. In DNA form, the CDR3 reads TGTGCCAGCACTAGCGGGGGGAGTGGGAGGGATACGCAGTATTTT.

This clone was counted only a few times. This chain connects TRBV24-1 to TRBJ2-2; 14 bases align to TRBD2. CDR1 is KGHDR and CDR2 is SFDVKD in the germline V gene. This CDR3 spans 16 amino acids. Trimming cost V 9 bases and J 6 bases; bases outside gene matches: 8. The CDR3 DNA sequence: TGTGCCACCGGGAGGACTAGCGGGGGGTTTTCCGGGGAGCTGTTTTTT. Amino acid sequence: CATGRTSGGFSGELFF.

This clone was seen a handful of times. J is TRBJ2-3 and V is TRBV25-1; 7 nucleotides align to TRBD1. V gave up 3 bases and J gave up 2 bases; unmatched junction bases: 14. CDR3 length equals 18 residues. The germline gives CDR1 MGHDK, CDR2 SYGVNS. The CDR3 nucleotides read TGTGCCAGCAGTGATACGATCGTGAGACAGGGAACCACAGATACGCAGTATTTT. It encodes CASSDTIVRQGTTDTQYF.

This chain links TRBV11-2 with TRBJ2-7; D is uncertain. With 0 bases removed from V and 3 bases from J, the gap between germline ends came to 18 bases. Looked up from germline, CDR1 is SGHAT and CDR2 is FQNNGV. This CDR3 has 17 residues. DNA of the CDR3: TGTGCCAGCAGCTTAGATCGGTTACAGTCTTCCATCTACGAGCAGTACTTC. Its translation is CASSLDRLQSSIYEQYF.

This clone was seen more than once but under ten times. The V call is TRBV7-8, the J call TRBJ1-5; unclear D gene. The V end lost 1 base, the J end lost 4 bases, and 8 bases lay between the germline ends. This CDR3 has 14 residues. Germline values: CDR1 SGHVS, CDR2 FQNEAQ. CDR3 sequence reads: CASSLVTENQPQHF. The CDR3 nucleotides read TGTGCCAGCAGCTTAGTAACAGAGAATCAGCCCCAGCATTTT.

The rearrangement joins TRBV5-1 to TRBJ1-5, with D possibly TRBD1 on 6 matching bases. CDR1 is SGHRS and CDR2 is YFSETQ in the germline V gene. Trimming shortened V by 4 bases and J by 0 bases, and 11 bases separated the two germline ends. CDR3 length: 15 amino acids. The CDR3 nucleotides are TGCGCCAGCAGCGTCGGGACACCTAGCAATCAGCCCCAGCATTTT. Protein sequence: CASSVGTPSNQPQHF.

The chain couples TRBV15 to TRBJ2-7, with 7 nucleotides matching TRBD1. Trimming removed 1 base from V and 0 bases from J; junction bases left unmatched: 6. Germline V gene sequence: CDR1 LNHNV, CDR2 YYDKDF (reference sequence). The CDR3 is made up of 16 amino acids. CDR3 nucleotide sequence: TGTGCCACCAGCAGAGGTCCGGGACAGAGCTCCTACGAGCAGTACTTC. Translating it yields CATSRGPGQSSYEQYF.

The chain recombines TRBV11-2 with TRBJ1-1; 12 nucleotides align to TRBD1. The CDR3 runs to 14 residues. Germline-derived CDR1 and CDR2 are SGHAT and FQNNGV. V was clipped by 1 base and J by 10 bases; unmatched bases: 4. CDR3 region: CASSLAGQGAAAFF. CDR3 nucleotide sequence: TGTGCCAGCAGCTTAGCGGGACAGGGGGCGGCAGCTTTCTTT.

CDR3: CASSYSPGAGANVLTF. CDR3 nucleotides: TGTGCCAGCAGTTACTCCCCGGGGGCTGGGGCCAACGTCCTGACTTTC. The chain carries TRBV6-5 and TRBJ2-6; D is perhaps TRBD2 (6 bases). V was clipped by 0 bases and J by 2 bases, with 8 bases between them. This CDR3 comprises 16 residues. Per germline, CDR1 MNHEY and CDR2 SVGAGI.

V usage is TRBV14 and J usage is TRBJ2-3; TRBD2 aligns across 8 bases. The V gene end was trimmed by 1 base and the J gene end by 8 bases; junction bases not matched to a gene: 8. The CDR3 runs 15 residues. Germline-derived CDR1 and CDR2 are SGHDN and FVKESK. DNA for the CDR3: TGTGCCAGCAGCCAAGCGGCGGGGGGCCCCGGTACGCAGTATTTT. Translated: CASSQAAGGPGTQYF.

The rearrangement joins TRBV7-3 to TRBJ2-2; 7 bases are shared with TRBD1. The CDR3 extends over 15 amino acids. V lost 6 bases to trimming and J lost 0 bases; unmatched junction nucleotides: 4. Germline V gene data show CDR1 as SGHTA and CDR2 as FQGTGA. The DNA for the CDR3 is TGTGCCAGCAGAACCGGACAGGCGAACACCGGGGAGCTGTTTTTT. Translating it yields CASRTGQANTGELFF.

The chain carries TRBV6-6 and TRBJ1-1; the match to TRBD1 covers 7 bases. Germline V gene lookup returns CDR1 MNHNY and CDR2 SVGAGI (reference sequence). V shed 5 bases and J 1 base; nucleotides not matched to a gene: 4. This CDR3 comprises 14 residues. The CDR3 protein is CASSIQGKNTEAFF. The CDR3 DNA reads TGTGCCAGCAGTATACAGGGGAAGAACACTGAAGCTTTCTTT.

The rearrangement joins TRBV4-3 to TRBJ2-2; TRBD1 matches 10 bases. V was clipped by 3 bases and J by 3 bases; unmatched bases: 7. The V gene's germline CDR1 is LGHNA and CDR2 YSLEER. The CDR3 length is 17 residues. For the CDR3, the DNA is TGCGCCAGCAGCCATCTGACGGGACAGGGGTACACCGGGGAGCTGTTTTTT. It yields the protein CASSHLTGQGYTGELFF.

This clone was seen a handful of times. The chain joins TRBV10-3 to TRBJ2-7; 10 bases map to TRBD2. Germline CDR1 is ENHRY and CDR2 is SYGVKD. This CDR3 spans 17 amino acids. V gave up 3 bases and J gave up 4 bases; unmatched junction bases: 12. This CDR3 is CAISDPVGAGGQYEQYF. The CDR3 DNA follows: TGTGCCATCAGTGACCCCGTTGGAGCGGGGGGGCAATACGAGCAGTACTTC.

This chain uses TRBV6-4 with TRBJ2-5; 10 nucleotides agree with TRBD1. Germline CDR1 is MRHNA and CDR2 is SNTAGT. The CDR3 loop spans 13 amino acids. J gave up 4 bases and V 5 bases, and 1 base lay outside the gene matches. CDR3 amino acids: CASSRDRGETQYF. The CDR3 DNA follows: TGTGCCAGCAGTAGGGACAGGGGAGAGACCCAGTACTTC.